What follows are 28 T cell receptor beta chains derived from one specimen sequenced in a study of T cell responses to AZD1222 COVID-19 vaccine. The repertoire was sequenced with immunoSEQ multiplex PCR; TCRdb's copy has only in-frame clones and lacks some. Among over 100,000 clones listed, 75% to 85% were seen once. Specimen: peripheral blood, collected 28 days after the second dose of the MenACWY control vaccine. The receptors derive from an adult who received the MenACWY meningococcal vaccine as a control.

The chain employs TRBV18 and TRBJ2-3, with 7 bases fitting TRBD2. V shed 3 bases, J shed 6 bases, and the junction held 12 bases outside the gene matches. Germline V CDR1 and CDR2: KGHSH, LQKENI. This CDR3 region has 16 residues. The CDR3 coding sequence is TGTGCCAGCTCACCCCTCGGGGAAGCGGGATGGGATACGCAGTATTTT. Translation: CASSPLGEAGWDTQYF.

The V gene is TRBV7-9, the J gene TRBJ1-2, with unresolved D. Germline CDR1 SEHNR, CDR2 FQNEAQ (reference sequence). The CDR3 totals 13 residues. V was clipped by 2 bases and J by 3 bases, with 7 bases between them. Here the CDR3 DNA reads TGTGCCAGCAGCTTACAGGAAGACTATGGCTACACCTTC. Translated, it gives CASSLQEDYGYTF.

The chain uses TRBV5-1 and TRBJ2-5, with 8 bases lining up with TRBD1. CDR3 length equals 15 residues. Germline V CDR1 and CDR2: SGHRS, YFSETQ. J gave up 5 bases and V 4 bases, and 10 bases lay outside the gene matches. This CDR3 reads CASSPSTGAGETQYF. The CDR3 coding sequence is TGCGCCAGCAGCCCGTCGACAGGGGCAGGGGAGACCCAGTACTTC.

The chain recombines TRBV10-3 with TRBJ1-2; D possibly corresponds to TRBD1 (6 bases). Germline-derived CDR1 and CDR2 are ENHRY and SYGVKD. CDR3 length: 13 residues. Trimming took off 2 bases at V and 6 bases at J, with 10 bases between the two ends. The CDR3: CAISEAQGNGYTF. The CDR3, as DNA: TGTGCCATCAGTGAGGCACAGGGCAATGGCTACACCTTC.

The chain recombines TRBV5-1 with TRBJ1-4, with a tentative D call TRBD1 (5 bases). V was trimmed by 0 bases and J by 7 bases, leaving 10 bases between them. The germline V gene encodes CDR1 SGHRS and CDR2 YFSETQ. The CDR3 extends over 14 amino acids. CDR3 nucleotide sequence: TGCGCCAGCAGCTTGGAAGGGGTCGGTGAAAAACTGTTTTTT. It codes for CASSLEGVGEKLFF.

V gene TRBV11-2 combines with J gene TRBJ1-5; TRBD1 matches 8 bases. The CDR3 consists of 15 residues. The V and J ends lost 5 bases and 6 bases, in that order; junction bases with no gene match: 9. Germline CDR1 reads SGHAT; CDR2 reads FQNNGV. Here the CDR3 DNA reads TGTGCCAGCAGCCCCGGGACAGGTGGGCTTCAGCCCCAGCATTTT. Translated, it gives CASSPGTGGLQPQHF.

This chain joins TRBV19 and TRBJ1-1; tentatively, D is TRBD1 (6 bases). Germline CDR1 is LNHDA and CDR2 is SQIVND (reference sequence). Trimming stripped 3 bases from V and 5 bases from J, with 22 bases between. This CDR3 has 17 amino acids. In nucleotides, the CDR3 is TGTGCCAGTAGTATTCGATTTATGGGGGGCGCGGGGACTGAAGCTTTCTTT. Amino acid sequence: CASSIRFMGGAGTEAFF.

The CDR3 DNA sequence: TGCGCCAGCAGCCTGCGGCCAGGCGTGAACACTGAAGCTTTCTTT. It translates to CASSLRPGVNTEAFF. The genes are TRBV5-1 and TRBJ1-1; D unresolved. V was trimmed by 4 bases and J by 0 bases, leaving 13 bases between them. The CDR3 totals 15 residues. In germline, CDR1 is SGHRS, CDR2 YFSETQ.

The V and J genes are TRBV5-1 and TRBJ2-7; D possibly matches TRBD1 or TRBD2 (5 bases each). V dropped 4 bases and J dropped 4 bases, with 15 bases sitting between them. The CDR3 consists of 14 residues. Germline loops: CDR1 SGHRS, CDR2 YFSETQ. CDR3 residues: CASSLAGAAYEQYF. As DNA, the CDR3 is TGCGCCAGCAGCCTAGCCGGGGCGGCGTACGAGCAGTACTTC. Full variable domain (remainder filled in from reference TRBV5-1 and TRBJ2-7): KAGVTQTPRYLIKTRGQQVTLSCSPISGHRSVSWYQQTPGQGLQFLFEYFSETQRNKGNFPGRFSGRQFSNSRSEMNVSTLELGDSALYLCASSLAGAAYEQYFGPGTRLTVT.

As DNA, the CDR3 is TGTGCCAGTAGTACCCTGGGACCCCAGCATTTT. Translating gives CASSTLGPQHF. The V gene is TRBV19, the J gene TRBJ1-5; D not certain. CDR1 and CDR2 (germline): LNHDA, SQIVND (reference sequence). V lost 4 bases to trimming and J lost 10 bases, with 8 bases between them. This CDR3 has 11 residues.

The chain joins TRBV28 to TRBJ1-5, with D unresolved. CDR1 and CDR2 (germline): MDHEN, SYDVKM. V shed 7 bases and J shed 8 bases, with 12 bases lying between them. The CDR3 runs 12 residues. As DNA, the CDR3 is TGTGCCAGCACCATGGGAGGGAAGCCCCAGCATTTT. Translation gives CASTMGGKPQHF.

This chain uses TRBV7-3 with TRBJ2-7; D is unclear. CDR1 and CDR2 (germline): SGHTA, FQGTGA. The V and J ends lost 2 bases and 7 bases respectively, with 6 bases between them. This CDR3 is built from 11 residues. Here the CDR3 reads CASSLGREQYF. The CDR3 region has the DNA TGTGCCAGCAGCTTAGGACGGGAGCAGTACTTC.

This rearrangement joins TRBV7-6 to TRBJ2-1; 8 positions agree with TRBD2. There are 16 residues in the CDR3. Trimming cost V 4 bases and J 6 bases; bases outside gene matches: 11. Germline V gives CDR1 SGHVS, CDR2 FNYEAQ. CDR3 loop: CASSSQRGNPINEQFF. CDR3 DNA: TGTGCCAGCAGCTCCCAGCGGGGGAACCCTATCAATGAGCAGTTCTTC.

V and J are TRBV7-2 and TRBJ1-5; tentatively, D is TRBD1 (5 bases). The CDR3 contains 14 residues. Germline CDR1 and CDR2: SGHTA and FQGNSA. Trimming took off 0 bases at V and 4 bases at J, with 7 bases between the two ends. The CDR3 DNA reads TGTGCCAGCAGCTTAGCGGGGCCGAATCAGCCCCAGCATTTT. Translating it yields CASSLAGPNQPQHF.

The chain carries TRBV18 and TRBJ2-2, with 7 bases matching TRBD2. The CDR3 is 16 residues long. V was pared by 1 base and J by 6 bases, with 8 bases of the junction left unmatched. Germline CDR1 reads KGHSH; CDR2 reads LQKENI. The CDR3 DNA follows: TGTGCCAGCTCACCACGAGGCGGGAGCGGGTCCGGGGAGCTGTTTTTT. Its protein product is CASSPRGGSGSGELFF.

The chain links TRBV5-1 to TRBJ2-5; D is perhaps TRBD2 (7 bases). Trimming removed 0 bases from V and 5 bases from J, with 17 bases in between. There are 16 residues in the CDR3. CDR1 and CDR2 (germline): SGHRS, YFSETQ. In DNA, the CDR3 is TGCGCCAGCAGCTTGGCCAATTCGGGGGGCCTGGAGACCCAGTACTTC. Residues: CASSLANSGGLETQYF.

This chain uses TRBV13 with TRBJ2-3, with 11 bases aligning to TRBD2. The V segment lost 0 bases and the J segment 4 bases; nucleotides outside the gene matches: 3. The CDR3 covers 16 residues. Per germline, CDR1 PRHDT and CDR2 FYEKMQ (reference sequence). The CDR3 bases are TGTGCCAGCAGCTTAGGCCAACTAGCGGGGGCAGATACGCAGTATTTT. Protein: CASSLGQLAGADTQYF.

The chain employs TRBV6-5 and TRBJ2-3; D not resolved. Per the germline V gene, CDR1 is MNHEY and CDR2 is SVGAGI. This CDR3 has 14 amino acids. V lost 8 bases to trimming and J lost 3 bases, with 15 bases between them. CDR3 DNA: TGTGCCAGCGGCGCGGCAGTGCAAACAGATACGCAGTATTTT. Protein product: CASGAAVQTDTQYF.

V usage is TRBV27 and J usage is TRBJ1-5; TRBD1 matches at 8 bases. V lost 6 bases, J lost 0 bases, and 4 bases stayed unmatched. Germline lookup yields CDR1 MNHEY and CDR2 SMNVEV (reference sequence). CDR3 length: 15 amino acids. The CDR3 loop reads CASRLQGDSNQPQHF. CDR3 in DNA: TGTGCCAGCAGACTACAGGGGGATAGCAATCAGCCCCAGCATTTT.

The V call is TRBV28, the J call TRBJ1-5; D not certain. CDR3 length equals 18 residues. The germline gives CDR1 MDHEN, CDR2 SYDVKM. Trimming removed 1 base from V and 0 bases from J, with 16 bases in between. The CDR3 sequence: CASSLSGRRKDSNQPQHF. CDR3 DNA: TGTGCCAGCAGTTTATCGGGCAGGCGTAAGGATAGCAATCAGCCCCAGCATTTT.

V gene TRBV4-2 combines with J gene TRBJ2-7; D perhaps matches TRBD1 (6 bases). The ends were cut back, 4 bases at V and 0 bases at J, with 10 bases in the middle. CDR3 size: 14 residues. Germline values: CDR1 LGHNA, CDR2 YNFKEQ. The CDR3 DNA is TGTGCCAGCAGCCCGGACAGATCCTCCTACGAGCAGTACTTC. It yields the protein CASSPDRSSYEQYF.

The rearrangement links TRBV9 to TRBJ1-3; D is ambiguous. Trimming removed 4 bases at V and 0 bases at J, with 2 bases between. The CDR3 contains 12 residues. Germline V lookup: CDR1 SGDLS, CDR2 YYNGEE. As DNA, the CDR3 is TGTGCCAGCAGCCTCTCTGGAAACACCATATATTTT. It specifies CASSLSGNTIYF.

The chain combines TRBV3-1 (or the pseudogene TRBV3-2) with TRBJ1-2; 7 nucleotides line up with TRBD1. Germline V gene data show CDR1 as LGHDT and CDR2 as YNNKEL (reference sequence). This CDR3 comprises 15 residues. The ends lost 3 bases at V and 0 bases at J; junction bases unmatched: 4. DNA of the CDR3: TGTGCCAGCAGCCACGGGACAGTTCCTAACTATGGCTACACCTTC. Protein: CASSHGTVPNYGYTF.

The chain joins TRBV29-1 to TRBJ2-5, with D tentatively TRBD2 (5 bases). Germline V CDR1 and CDR2: SQVTM, ANQGSEA. V dropped 3 bases and J dropped 0 bases, with 8 bases sitting between them. The CDR3 contains 13 residues. The CDR3 loop reads CSVDRGYQETQYF. For the CDR3, the DNA is TGCAGCGTTGACCGAGGGTACCAAGAGACCCAGTACTTC.

About this clone: A read error may account for a junction end that differs from germline. The J gene is TRBJ2-1, the V gene TRBV7-7; no clear D gene. The CDR3 spans 9 residues. CDR1 is SSHAT and CDR2 is FNYEAQ in the germline V gene (reference sequence). The CDR3 DNA is TGTGCTAGCAGCCCGGAGCAGTTCTTC. It encodes CASSPEQFF.

The chain uses TRBV12-3 or TRBV12-4 and TRBJ1-2; TRBD1 agrees at 9 bases. Germline trimming cut 7 bases from V and 8 bases from J; bases unmatched to any gene: 5. The CDR3 has 12 amino acids. This chain's CDR3 is CASTGTGSGYTF. The CDR3 bases are TGTGCCAGCACCGGGACAGGGTCCGGCTACACCTTC.

V usage is TRBV19 and J usage is TRBJ1-1, with D maybe TRBD1 (6 bases). V lost 6 bases and J 3 bases, leaving 14 bases between the germline ends. The length of the CDR3 is 14 residues. Germline CDR1 and CDR2: LNHDA and SQIVND (reference sequence). This chain's CDR3 is CASSIHGGYTEAFF. CDR3 DNA: TGTGCCAGTAGCATACATGGGGGCTACACTGAAGCTTTCTTT.

The V gene is TRBV28, the J gene TRBJ2-7, with TRBD1 matching 10 bases. This CDR3 comprises 14 residues. CDR1 MDHEN and CDR2 SYDVKM come from the germline V gene. J gave up 4 bases and V 5 bases, and 5 bases lay outside the gene matches. The CDR3 region is CASSKTGGEYEQYF. The CDR3 bases are TGTGCCAGCAGTAAGACAGGGGGCGAGTACGAGCAGTACTTC.